This TCR beta chain is drawn from a study of T cells in localized non-small cell lung cancer. Deletions cut 4 bases from V and 1 base from J, with 19 bases between. This CDR3 region has 17 residues. The germline gives CDR1 MGHRA, CDR2 YSYEKL. Data came from immunoSEQ multiplex PCR; TCRdb stores just in-frame clones and leaves some out. The top ten hold around 4.2% of the sample, which has roughly 16,000 clones, 85% seen once. As concerns this clone: Its antigen is still unknown.

Broader study findings: Longer overall survival accompanied higher blood T cell density. Heterogeneity within the tumor remains possible, as just one region underwent sequencing.

The sequence was collected from a woman aged 35 to 70 with stage I lung adenocarcinoma. V and J are TRBV4-1 and TRBJ1-1, with a possible D match to TRBD1 (5 bases). Source: peripheral blood, taken before any cancer treatment. CDR3 DNA: TGCGCCAGCAGCCCTTTCCCCCGACAGAACAGGAACACTGAAGCTTTCTTT. This sequence encodes CASSPFPRQNRNTEAFF.